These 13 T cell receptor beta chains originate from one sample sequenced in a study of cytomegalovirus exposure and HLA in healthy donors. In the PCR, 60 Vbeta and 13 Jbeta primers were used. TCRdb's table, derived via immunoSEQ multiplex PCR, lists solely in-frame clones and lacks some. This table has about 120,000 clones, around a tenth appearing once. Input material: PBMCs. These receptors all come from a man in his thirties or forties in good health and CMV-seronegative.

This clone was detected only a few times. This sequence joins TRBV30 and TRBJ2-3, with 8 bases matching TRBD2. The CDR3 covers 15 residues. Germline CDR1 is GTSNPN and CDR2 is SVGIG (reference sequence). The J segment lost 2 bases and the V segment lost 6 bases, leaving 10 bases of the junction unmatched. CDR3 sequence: CACQGRGGLTDTQYF. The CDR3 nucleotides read TGTGCCTGTCAGGGGCGCGGGGGGCTCACAGATACGCAGTATTTT. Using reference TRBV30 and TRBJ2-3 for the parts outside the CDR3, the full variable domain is SQTIHQWPATLVQPVGSPLSLECTVEGTSNPNLYWYRQAAGRGLQLLFYSVGIGQISSEVPQNLSASRPQDRQFILSSKKLLLSDSGFYLCACQGRGGLTDTQYFGPGTRLTVL.

As DNA, the CDR3 is TGCAGCGTTGAATGGGACAGGACCTTGAACACTGAAGCTTTCTTT. It codes for CSVEWDRTLNTEAFF. The chain links TRBV29-1 to TRBJ1-1; TRBD1 aligns across 8 bases. The CDR3 runs to 15 residues. V lost 2 bases to trimming and J lost 0 bases; unmatched junction nucleotides: 5. Germline V gene data show CDR1 as SQVTM and CDR2 as ANQGSEA.

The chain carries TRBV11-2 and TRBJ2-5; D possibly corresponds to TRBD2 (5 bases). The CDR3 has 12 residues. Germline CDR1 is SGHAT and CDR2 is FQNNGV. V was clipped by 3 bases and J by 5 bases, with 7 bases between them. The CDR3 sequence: CASSFSEETQYF. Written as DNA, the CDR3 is TGTGCCAGCAGCTTTAGCGAGGAGACCCAGTACTTC.

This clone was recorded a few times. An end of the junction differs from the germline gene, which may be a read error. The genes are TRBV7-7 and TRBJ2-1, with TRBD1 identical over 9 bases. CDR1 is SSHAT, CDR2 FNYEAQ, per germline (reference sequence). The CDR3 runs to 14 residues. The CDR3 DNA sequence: TGTGCTAGCAGCCTTGGGACAGGGAGATATGAGCAGTTCTTC. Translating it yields CASSLGTGRYEQFF.

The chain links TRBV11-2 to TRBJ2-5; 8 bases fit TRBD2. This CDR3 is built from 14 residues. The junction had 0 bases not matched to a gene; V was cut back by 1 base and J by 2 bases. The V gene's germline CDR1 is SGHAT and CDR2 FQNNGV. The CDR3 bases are TGTGCCAGCAGCTTAGCGGGAGGGCAAGAGACCCAGTACTTC. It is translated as CASSLAGGQETQYF.

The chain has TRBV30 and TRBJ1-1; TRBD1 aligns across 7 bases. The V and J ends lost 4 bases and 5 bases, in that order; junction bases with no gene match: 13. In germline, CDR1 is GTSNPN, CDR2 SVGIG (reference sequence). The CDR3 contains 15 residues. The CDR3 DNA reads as TGTGCCTGGACCCCCAGGGGGGCAGGGGAAACTGAAGCTTTCTTT. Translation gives CAWTPRGAGETEAFF. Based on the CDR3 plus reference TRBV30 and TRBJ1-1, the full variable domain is SQTIHQWPATLVQPVGSPLSLECTVEGTSNPNLYWYRQAAGRGLQLLFYSVGIGQISSEVPQNLSASRPQDRQFILSSKKLLLSDSGFYLCAWTPRGAGETEAFFGQGTRLTVV.

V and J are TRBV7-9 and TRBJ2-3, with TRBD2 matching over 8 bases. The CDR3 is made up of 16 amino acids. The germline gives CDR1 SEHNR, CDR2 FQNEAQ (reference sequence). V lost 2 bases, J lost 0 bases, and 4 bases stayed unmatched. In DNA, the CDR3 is TGTGCCAGCAGCTTAAGCACTAGCGGAAGCACAGATACGCAGTATTTT. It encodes CASSLSTSGSTDTQYF.

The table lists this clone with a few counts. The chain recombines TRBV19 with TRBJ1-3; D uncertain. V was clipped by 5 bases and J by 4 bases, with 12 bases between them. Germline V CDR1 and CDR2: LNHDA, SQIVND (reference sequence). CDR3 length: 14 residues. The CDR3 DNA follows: TGTGCCAGTAGTCGGGGAGGGTCAGGAAACACCATATATTTT. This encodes CASSRGGSGNTIYF.

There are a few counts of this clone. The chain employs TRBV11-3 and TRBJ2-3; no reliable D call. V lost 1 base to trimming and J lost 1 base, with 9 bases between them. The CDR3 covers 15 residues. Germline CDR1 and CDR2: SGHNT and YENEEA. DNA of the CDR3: TGTGCCAGCAGCTTAGGAGTAGCACGCACAGATACGCAGTATTTT. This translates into CASSLGVARTDTQYF. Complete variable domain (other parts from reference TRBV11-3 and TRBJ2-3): EAGVVQSPRYKIIEKKQPVAFWCNPISGHNTLYWYLQNLGQGPELLIRYENEEAVDDSQLPKDRFSAERLKGVDSTLKIQPAELGDSAVYLCASSLGVARTDTQYFGPGTRLTVL.

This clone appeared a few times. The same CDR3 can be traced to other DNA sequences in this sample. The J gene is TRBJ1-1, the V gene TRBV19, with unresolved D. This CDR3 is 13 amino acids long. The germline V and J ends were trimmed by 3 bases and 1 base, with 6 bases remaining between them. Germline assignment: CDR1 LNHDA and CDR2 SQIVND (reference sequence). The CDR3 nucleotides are TGTGCCAGTAGTATCCGGGGGAACACTGAAGCTTTCTTT. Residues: CASSIRGNTEAFF.

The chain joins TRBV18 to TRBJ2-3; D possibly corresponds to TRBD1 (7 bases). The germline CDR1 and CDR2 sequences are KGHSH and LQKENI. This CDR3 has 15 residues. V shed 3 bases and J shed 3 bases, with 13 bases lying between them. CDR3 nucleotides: TGTGCCAGCTCACCGCCAGGGGGGTCGACAGATACGCAGTATTTT. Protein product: CASSPPGGSTDTQYF.

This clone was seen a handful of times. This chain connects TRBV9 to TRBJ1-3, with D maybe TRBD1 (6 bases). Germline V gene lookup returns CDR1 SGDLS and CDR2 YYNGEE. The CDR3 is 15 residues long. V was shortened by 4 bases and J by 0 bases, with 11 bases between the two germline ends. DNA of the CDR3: TGTGCCAGCAGCCGGACACAGGGCTCTGGAAACACCATATATTTT. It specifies CASSRTQGSGNTIYF.

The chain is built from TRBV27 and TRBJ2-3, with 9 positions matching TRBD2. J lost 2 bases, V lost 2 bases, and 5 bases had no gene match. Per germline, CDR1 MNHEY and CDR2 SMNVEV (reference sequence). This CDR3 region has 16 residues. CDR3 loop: CASSLGAGGVTDTQYF. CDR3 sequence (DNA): TGTGCCAGCAGTTTAGGGGCGGGGGGGGTCACAGATACGCAGTATTTT.